The 31 T cell receptor beta chains below come from one sample, sequenced in a study of blood T cell repertoires in COVID-19. Assay: immunoSEQ multiplex PCR; the TCRdb copy retains only in-frame clones and omits some. The data show under 120,000 clones, 80% to 90% seen once. Specimen: peripheral blood. Receptors were obtained from a human donor in a cohort sampled during active COVID-19.

The V gene is TRBV7-8, the J gene TRBJ1-5; 7 bases map to TRBD1. Germline V lookup: CDR1 SGHVS, CDR2 FQNEAQ. V lost 4 bases and J lost 6; bases outside the gene matches: 6. The CDR3 is 14 residues long. The CDR3 reads CASSSQGILQPQHF. The CDR3 nucleotides are TGTGCCAGCAGCTCACAGGGGATACTTCAGCCCCAGCATTTT. Full variable domain (remainder filled in from reference TRBV7-8 and TRBJ1-5): GAGVSQSPRYKVAKRGQDVALRCDPISGHVSLFWYQQALGQGPEFLTYFQNEAQLDKSGLPSDRFFAERPEGSVSTLKIQRTQQEDSAVYLCASSSQGILQPQHFGDGTRLSIL.

The chain links TRBV28 to TRBJ1-2, with D perhaps matching TRBD1 (5 bases). V lost 6 bases and J 2 bases, leaving 7 bases between the germline ends. This CDR3 has 12 amino acids. CDR1 and CDR2 from the germline V gene are MDHEN and SYDVKM. The CDR3, as DNA: TGTGCCAGCAGCGACAGAAACTATGGCTACACCTTC. It codes for CASSDRNYGYTF.

This clone was found a few times. This chain connects TRBV6-2 or TRBV6-3 to TRBJ2-2, with TRBD2 identical over 7 bases. V lost 5 bases to trimming and J lost 3 bases; unmatched junction nucleotides: 3. Germline lookup yields CDR1 MNHEY and CDR2 SVGEGT. The length of the CDR3 is 14 residues. CDR3 amino acids: CASSRDYYTGELFF. The CDR3 coding sequence is TGTGCCAGCAGTCGGGACTATTACACCGGGGAGCTGTTTTTT.

This rearrangement joins TRBV6-2 or TRBV6-3 to TRBJ2-5; TRBD2 matches 7 bases. CDR1 is MNHEY, CDR2 SVGEGT, per germline. The CDR3 loop spans 15 amino acids. With V trimmed by 1 base and J by 0 bases, 2 bases remained unmatched. CDR3 sequence: CASSYLGGYQETQYF. The CDR3 DNA reads as TGTGCCAGCAGTTACTTGGGGGGGTACCAAGAGACCCAGTACTTC.

The chain joins TRBV27 to TRBJ2-4, with 8 bases matching TRBD1. The germline V gene has CDR1 MNHEY and CDR2 SMNVEV (reference sequence). V was clipped by 4 bases and J by 8 bases; unmatched bases: 7. The CDR3 has 14 residues. The CDR3 spells CASSSPGQGDIQYF. Written as DNA, the CDR3 is TGTGCCAGCAGTTCCCCTGGACAGGGCGACATTCAGTACTTC.

The V and J genes are TRBV5-4 and TRBJ1-1; no reliable D call. Germline loops: CDR1 SGHNT, CDR2 YYREEE (reference sequence). This CDR3 has 14 amino acids. Trimming stripped 0 bases from V and 0 bases from J, with 6 bases between. This CDR3 reads CASSLGVMNTEAFF. CDR3 DNA: TGTGCCAGCAGCTTGGGTGTTATGAACACTGAAGCTTTCTTT.

This chain links TRBV5-1 with TRBJ1-4; no firm D call. Trimming cost V 4 bases and J 8 bases, with 12 bases left between them. The germline V gene encodes CDR1 SGHRS and CDR2 YFSETQ. The CDR3 runs 13 residues. CDR3 region: CASSPSQQEKLFF. CDR3 nucleotide sequence: TGCGCCAGCAGCCCGTCCCAACAAGAAAAACTGTTTTTT.

The chain uses TRBV6-6 and TRBJ1-5, with D perhaps matching TRBD1 (6 bases). V lost 6 bases to trimming and J lost 11 bases, with 14 bases between them. The CDR3 is made up of 12 amino acids. Germline V gives CDR1 MNHNY, CDR2 SVGAGI (reference sequence). The CDR3 DNA reads as TGTGCCAGCAGCTCCGACAGGATGACCCAGCATTTT. This translates into CASSSDRMTQHF.

The J gene is TRBJ1-1, the V gene TRBV12-3 or TRBV12-4, with D possibly TRBD1 on 6 matching bases. The germline V and J ends were trimmed by 4 bases and 5 bases, with 8 bases remaining between them. The CDR3 is made up of 12 amino acids. CDR3 DNA sequence: TGTGCCAGCAGTTCCAGGGGAACTGAAGCTTTCTTT. The encoded protein is CASSSRGTEAFF.

V is TRBV5-6 and J is TRBJ2-1; 7 bases are shared with TRBD2. V gave up 2 bases and J gave up 5 bases; unmatched junction bases: 1. This CDR3 region has 13 residues. CDR1 SGHDT and CDR2 YYEEEE come from the germline V gene. The CDR3, as DNA: TGTGCCAGCAGCTTCAGCGGGGACAATGAGCAGTTCTTC. It translates to CASSFSGDNEQFF.

The chain has TRBV19 and TRBJ1-2, with D tentatively TRBD1 (5 bases). CDR1 is LNHDA, CDR2 SQIVND, per germline (reference sequence). The CDR3 extends over 15 amino acids. V shed 11 bases and J shed 1 base, with 20 bases lying between them. CDR3 protein: CAVQNPRDFNYGYTF. The CDR3 DNA reads TGTGCCGTCCAAAACCCCCGGGACTTTAACTATGGCTACACCTTC.

This clone was seen only a few times. This chain connects TRBV2 to TRBJ1-1; possible D gene TRBD1, 5 bases. This CDR3 has 13 amino acids. Germline CDR1 and CDR2: SNHLY and FYNNEI. Trimming took 3 bases from V and 3 from J, leaving 8 bases between them. The CDR3 reads CASSDREDTEAFF. CDR3 coding DNA: TGTGCCAGCAGTGACAGGGAGGACACTGAAGCTTTCTTT.

The chain combines TRBV2 with TRBJ2-3, with D possibly matching TRBD2 (7 bases). The germline gives CDR1 SNHLY, CDR2 FYNNEI. V was pared by 11 bases and J by 2 bases, with 17 bases between. The CDR3 covers 14 residues. Here the CDR3 reads CAGRGGGATDTQYF. The CDR3 DNA sequence: TGTGCCGGACGGGGTGGGGGGGCCACAGATACGCAGTATTTT.

The chain carries TRBV4-1 and TRBJ2-3; the match to TRBD2 covers 13 bases. Germline CDR1 is MGHRA and CDR2 is YSYEKL. V was pared by 4 bases and J by 7 bases, with 5 bases of the junction left unmatched. The CDR3 has 15 amino acids. DNA of the CDR3: TGCGCCAGCAGCCCACTAGCGGGAGGGGTTAATACGCAGTATTTT. This translates into CASSPLAGGVNTQYF.

CDR3 DNA: TGTGCCAGCAGATCGACTTGGGTGGAGAAGTTCTTC. This sequence encodes CASRSTWVEKFF. The chain is built from TRBV5-5 and TRBJ2-1; D is unclear. Germline loops: CDR1 SGHKS, CDR2 YYEKEE (reference sequence). Trimming removed 5 bases from V and 14 bases from J, with 17 bases in between. This CDR3 comprises 12 residues.

This clone was observed a few times. This chain's CDR3 is CASSLGSGGDIQYF. The CDR3 DNA is TGTGCCAGCAGCTTAGGGTCAGGGGGCGACATTCAGTACTTC. The chain joins TRBV11-1 to TRBJ2-4; the match to TRBD1 covers 8 bases. Trimming took 1 base from V and 8 from J; bases not matched to a gene: 4. Germline CDR1 is SGHAT and CDR2 is FQDESV (reference sequence). The CDR3 has 14 residues.

The chain employs TRBV28 and TRBJ1-2, with D unclear. This CDR3 is built from 11 residues. Per germline, CDR1 MDHEN and CDR2 SYDVKM. V lost 4 bases and J lost 5, with 5 bases in between. The chain's CDR3 is CASSWAYGYTF. CDR3 in DNA: TGTGCCAGCAGTTGGGCTTATGGCTACACCTTC.

The chain combines TRBV13 with TRBJ1-1, with TRBD1 as a possible D gene (5 bases). The V gene's germline CDR1 is PRHDT and CDR2 FYEKMQ (reference sequence). CDR3 size: 13 residues. V was trimmed by 4 bases and J by 3 bases, leaving 9 bases between them. The CDR3 coding sequence is TGTGCCAGCAGCTCCGGGGGGTACACTGAAGCTTTCTTT. This encodes CASSSGGYTEAFF.

This chain links TRBV12-3 or TRBV12-4 with TRBJ1-5; tentatively, D is TRBD1 (5 bases). The germline V and J ends were trimmed by 6 bases and 2 bases, with 8 bases remaining between them. This CDR3 is built from 13 residues. In nucleotides, the CDR3 is TGTGCCAGCAGCGAAGGGGGCAATCAGCCCCAGCATTTT. Amino acids: CASSEGGNQPQHF.

The chain couples TRBV24-1 to TRBJ1-3; weak D call: TRBD1 (5 bases). Per the germline V gene, CDR1 is KGHDR and CDR2 is SFDVKD. Trimming removed 3 bases from V and 0 bases from J, with 11 bases in between. The CDR3 totals 16 residues. The CDR3 sequence: CATSDPGTDSGNTIYF. The CDR3 DNA sequence: TGTGCCACCAGTGATCCCGGGACTGACTCTGGAAACACCATATATTTT.

V and J are TRBV19 and TRBJ2-2; TRBD2 matches at 7 bases. V was clipped by 7 bases and J by 0 bases; unmatched bases: 11. From germline, CDR1 is LNHDA and CDR2 SQIVND (reference sequence). The CDR3 loop spans 17 amino acids. The CDR3 spells CASTPGRGGTNTGELFF. CDR3 DNA: TGTGCCAGTACCCCCGGTAGGGGAGGGACGAACACCGGGGAGCTGTTTTTT.

V usage is TRBV7-2 and J usage is TRBJ2-3; 10 positions match TRBD2. Germline V lookup: CDR1 SGHTA, CDR2 FQGNSA. The CDR3 runs 16 residues. V gave up 0 bases and J gave up 4 bases; unmatched junction bases: 4. This CDR3 is CASSLAPTSGADTQYF. CDR3 sequence (DNA): TGTGCCAGCAGCTTAGCGCCCACTAGCGGGGCAGATACGCAGTATTTT.

The chain couples TRBV28 to TRBJ1-1; D remains ambiguous. The CDR3 has 14 residues. CDR1 and CDR2 (germline): MDHEN, SYDVKM. The V end lost 4 bases, the J end lost 8 bases, and 17 bases lay between the germline ends. The CDR3 spells CASSSPVGAGEAFF. DNA for the CDR3: TGTGCCAGCAGTTCTCCCGTGGGAGCCGGGGAAGCTTTCTTT.

Here the CDR3 DNA reads TGTGCCAGCTCACCTTATGCCGGGACTAGCGGGTTCTACGAGCAGTACTTC. Its translation is CASSPYAGTSGFYEQYF. This rearrangement joins TRBV18 to TRBJ2-7; 12 nucleotides align to TRBD2. The V gene's germline CDR1 is KGHSH and CDR2 LQKENI. The CDR3 is 17 residues long. V was pared by 3 bases and J by 3 bases, with 9 bases of the junction left unmatched.

The rearrangement links TRBV4-1 to TRBJ2-2; 7 nucleotides agree with TRBD2. V shed 0 bases, J shed 8 bases, and the junction held 12 bases outside the gene matches. Germline CDR1 reads MGHRA; CDR2 reads YSYEKL. The CDR3 covers 17 residues. CDR3 sequence reads: CASSQEYTGGKKGELFF. The CDR3 nucleotides read TGCGCCAGCAGCCAAGAATATACGGGAGGAAAGAAGGGGGAGCTGTTTTTT.

This sequence joins TRBV6-2 or TRBV6-3 and TRBJ1-1; possibly TRBD1 for D (6 bases). Deletions cut 5 bases from V and 6 bases from J, with 7 bases between. The V gene's germline CDR1 is MNHEY and CDR2 SVGEGT. The CDR3 has 11 residues. CDR3 nucleotides: TGTGCCAGCAGTACAGGGCCTGAAGCTTTCTTT. It specifies CASSTGPEAFF.

V and J are TRBV3-1 (or the pseudogene TRBV3-2) and TRBJ1-3; D is uncertain. The V end lost 2 bases, the J end lost 4 bases, and 15 bases lay between the germline ends. Germline V gene data show CDR1 as LGHDT and CDR2 as YNNKEL (reference sequence). CDR3 length: 16 amino acids. The CDR3: CASSQQVSAGGNTIYF. The CDR3 nucleotides read TGTGCCAGCAGCCAACAAGTGTCGGCGGGAGGAAACACCATATATTTT.

The CDR3 loop reads CASSLPLGTHEQYF. The CDR3 region has the DNA TGTGCCAGCAGCTTACCCCTAGGAACCCACGAGCAGTACTTC. This chain uses TRBV7-2 with TRBJ2-7, with D unclear. V was cut by 2 bases and J by 5 bases, with 13 bases left in between. The CDR3 sequence is 14 residues long. Germline-derived CDR1 and CDR2 are SGHTA and FQGNSA.

J is TRBJ2-1 and V is TRBV2, with 8 bases fitting TRBD2. The CDR3 has 14 amino acids. Trimming took 3 bases from V and 2 from J; bases not matched to a gene: 0. Per germline, CDR1 SNHLY and CDR2 FYNNEI. The CDR3 region is CASSEGLAYNEQFF. The CDR3 bases are TGTGCCAGCAGTGAGGGACTAGCCTACAATGAGCAGTTCTTC.

The chain has TRBV9 and TRBJ1-2; TRBD1 aligns across 7 bases. CDR1 is SGDLS and CDR2 is YYNGEE in the germline V gene. J gave up 0 bases and V 2 bases, and 4 bases lay outside the gene matches. The CDR3 totals 15 residues. CDR3 sequence (DNA): TGTGCCAGCAGCGTGACAGGGTCCCCTAACTATGGCTACACCTTC. Its translation: CASSVTGSPNYGYTF.

This clone was picked up a small number of times. This chain connects TRBV5-4 to TRBJ2-7, with 8 bases that match TRBD2. Germline values: CDR1 SGHNT, CDR2 YYREEE (reference sequence). With V trimmed by 0 bases and J by 2 bases, 4 bases remained unmatched. The CDR3 is made up of 15 amino acids. The CDR3 sequence is CASSLGPGGPYEQYF. Written as DNA, the CDR3 is TGTGCCAGCAGCTTGGGTCCGGGGGGGCCCTACGAGCAGTACTTC.